One sample yielded the 30 T cell receptor beta chains listed below, sequenced in a study of CD8+CD57+ T cells in acquired aplastic anemia. Patients included in sequencing had previously demonstrated CD8+CD57+ cell expansion by flow cytometry. The template for TCR beta VDJ and CDR3 sequence profiling was genomic DNA. TCRdb called the reads again in MiXCR, with one record for every CDR3 protein. This sample has approximately 170,000 distinct CDR3 sequences, with roughly half found just once. Sequenced material: sorted CD4+, CD8+, or CD8+CD57+ T cells (not recorded which) from PBMCs. The receptors originated from a human donor with aplastic anemia.

The rearrangement uses TRBV19 and TRBJ1-5; a weak D match, TRBD1 (6 bases). Germline lookup yields CDR1 LNHDA and CDR2 SQIVND (reference sequence). This CDR3 is 14 amino acids long. The V gene lost 2 bases and the J gene lost 5 bases, with 10 bases spanning the gap. CDR3 DNA: TGTGCCAGTAGTATAACAGGGTTTGATCAGCCCCAGCATTTT. It codes for CASSITGFDQPQHF.

This clonotype has a single count. Compared with germline, one end of the junction differs, possibly owing to a read error. The chain carries TRBV15 and TRBJ1-3; D gene unclear. This CDR3 contains 13 residues. From germline, CDR1 is LNHNV and CDR2 YYDKDF (reference sequence). The CDR3 coding sequence is TGTGCCACCAGCAGAGATAGGAGGAACACCATATGTTTT. It codes for CATSRDRRNTICF.

About this clonotype itself: Germline is not matched at one junction end, which may reflect a read error. The gene calls are TRBV6-5 and TRBJ1-3, with TRBD1 identical over 8 bases. Per germline, CDR1 MNHEY and CDR2 SVGAGI. This CDR3 spans 16 amino acids. The CDR3 loop is CASNYRRGRGGNTIYF. In nucleotides, the CDR3 is TGTGCCAGCAATTACCGCAGGGGGCGCGGAGGAAACACCATATATTTT.

Remarks on this clonotype: Being one base from a much bigger clone, this may be a read error. The rearrangement uses TRBV10-3 and TRBJ2-1; 10 bases match TRBD1. This CDR3 contains 14 residues. Germline V gene data show CDR1 as ENHRY and CDR2 as SYGVKD. J gave up 3 bases and V 8 bases, and 4 bases lay outside the gene matches. The chain's CDR3 is CAIGRTGGYNEQFF. CDR3 DNA sequence: TGTGCCATCGGCAGGACAGGGGGCTACAATGAGCAGTTCTTC.

V and J are TRBV2 and TRBJ1-2, with a possible D match to TRBD1 (5 bases). Trimming pared 5 bases from V and 1 base from J, leaving 14 bases between. The CDR3 loop spans 15 amino acids. CDR1 is SNHLY, CDR2 FYNNEI, per germline. CDR3 protein: CASSSDSPINYGYTF. As DNA, the CDR3 is TGTGCCAGCAGTTCAGACAGCCCGATTAACTATGGCTACACCTTC.

The chain combines TRBV6-5 with TRBJ2-6, with TRBD1 as a possible D gene (5 bases). Trimming cost V 0 bases and J 4 bases, with 7 bases left between them. CDR3 length: 15 amino acids. Germline lookup yields CDR1 MNHEY and CDR2 SVGAGI. The CDR3 DNA is TGTGCCAGCAGTTACTCAGGGGTCGGGGCCAACGTCCTGACTTTC. This sequence encodes CASSYSGVGANVLTF.

This sequence joins TRBV11-2 and TRBJ2-1; 12 bases are shared with TRBD2. CDR3 length: 15 residues. Trimming removed 5 bases from V and 8 bases from J; junction bases left unmatched: 7. In germline, CDR1 is SGHAT, CDR2 FQNNGV. The CDR3 DNA sequence: TGTGCCAGCAGCCTGCTAGCGGGGGGGCAGCATGAGCAGTTCTTC. Its protein product is CASSLLAGGQHEQFF.

Details on this clonotype: This CDR3 fails to terminate in the conserved phenylalanine or tryptophan, so it likely reflects a read error. This rearrangement joins TRBV2 to TRBJ1-1; 10 positions match TRBD1. Trimming took 8 bases from V and 7 from J; bases not matched to a gene: 10. CDR3 length equals 14 residues. Germline CDR1 is SNHLY and CDR2 is FYNNEI. This CDR3 reads CASVRGQGYNEAFL. As DNA, the CDR3 is TGTGCCAGCGTCAGGGGACAGGGGTACAATGAAGCTTTCCTT.

A few counts support this clonotype. This likely comes from a read error, as the CDR3 has no conserved phenylalanine or tryptophan at its end. The rearrangement links TRBV2 to TRBJ2-3, with 9 bases identical to TRBD1. The CDR3 extends over 13 amino acids. The V and J ends lost 6 bases and 5 bases, in that order; junction bases with no gene match: 3. The germline gives CDR1 SNHLY, CDR2 FYNNEI. The CDR3 loop is CASSKTGGDTQYL. The DNA of the CDR3 is TGTGCCAGCAGCAAGACAGGGGGAGATACGCAGTATCTT.

Only one count was recorded for this clonotype. The chain employs TRBV12-3 or TRBV12-4 and TRBJ2-7; TRBD2 might be the D (7 bases). V lost 6 bases and J 6 bases, leaving 12 bases between the germline ends. This CDR3 has 12 residues. In nucleotides, the CDR3 is TGTGCCAGCAGGGGAGGGGGGGGCGAGCAGTACTTC. The encoded protein is CASRGGGGEQYF.

This clonotype was seen ten or more times. A clone one base away is much larger, so this may be a read error. Likely a read error: the CDR3 ends without its conserved phenylalanine or tryptophan. V and J are TRBV2 and TRBJ1-6; D not resolved. With 6 bases removed from V and 4 bases from J, the gap between germline ends came to 10 bases. The CDR3 contains 14 residues. Germline V gene lookup returns CDR1 SNHLY and CDR2 FYNNEI. The CDR3 sequence: CASSRTEYNSPLHL. The CDR3 DNA sequence: TGTGCCAGCAGCCGGACGGAATATAATTCACCCCTCCACCTT.

The count of this clonotype is one. Sequence at one end of the junction differs from germline and may be a read error. The chain is built from TRBV24-1 and TRBJ2-1; 10 bases agree with TRBD2. This CDR3 spans 16 amino acids. The germline gives CDR1 KGHDR, CDR2 SFDVKD. Written as DNA, the CDR3 is TGTGCCAGCAGTGACCATCCTAGCGGGGGTTACAATGAGCAGTTCTTC. Protein sequence: CASSDHPSGGYNEQFF.

The sample holds many counts of this clonotype. The chain couples TRBV11-1 to TRBJ2-5, with a possible D match to TRBD2 (6 bases). Germline CDR1 and CDR2: SGHAT and FQDESV (reference sequence). The CDR3 is 13 residues long. V lost 4 bases and J 5 bases, leaving 11 bases between the germline ends. CDR3 nucleotide sequence: TGTGCCAGCAGCTCGGGGGTAAAGGAGACCCAGTACTTC. As protein: CASSSGVKETQYF.

This clonotype has just a few counts. The chain employs TRBV5-4 and TRBJ2-7, with D possibly matching TRBD1 (5 bases). This CDR3 region has 14 residues. V lost 1 base, J lost 3 bases, and 11 bases lay in between. Germline CDR1 and CDR2: SGHNT and YYREEE (reference sequence). CDR3 amino acids: CASSLLGHDYEQYV. The CDR3 DNA sequence: TGTGCCAGCAGCTTGTTAGGACACGACTACGAGCAGTACGTC.

This clonotype was seen at least ten times. This rearrangement joins TRBV6-1 to TRBJ2-7; no clear D gene. Trimming removed 5 bases at V and 0 bases at J, with 11 bases between. CDR1 and CDR2 (germline): MNHNS, SASEGT. This CDR3 has 14 amino acids. The CDR3 bases are TGTGCCAGCAGTACCACCGGAAGCTCCTACGAGCAGTACTTC. Protein sequence: CASSTTGSSYEQYF.

This rearrangement joins TRBV5-1 to TRBJ1-4; 8 bases map to TRBD1. The germline V gene encodes CDR1 SGHRS and CDR2 YFSETQ. V lost 0 bases to trimming and J lost 7 bases; unmatched junction nucleotides: 5. This CDR3 comprises 15 residues. This chain's CDR3 is CASSLGTGRLEKLFF. For the CDR3, the DNA is TGCGCCAGCAGCTTGGGGACAGGGCGGCTTGAAAAACTGTTTTTT.

This clonotype was observed a few times. The chain recombines TRBV6-1 with TRBJ1-1; TRBD1 is a possible D gene (5 bases). This CDR3 region has 15 residues. CDR1 and CDR2 (germline): MNHNS, SASEGT. V was trimmed by 6 bases and J by 0 bases, leaving 14 bases between them. The DNA for the CDR3 is TGTGCCAGCAGCTCCCCCGGGGCCCTGAACACTGAAGCTTTCTTT. Its protein is CASSSPGALNTEAFF.

This clonotype was counted a few times. The chain links TRBV2 to TRBJ1-1; TRBD1 might be the D (6 bases). The CDR3 runs 14 residues. Germline V lookup: CDR1 SNHLY, CDR2 FYNNEI. The V gene lost 6 bases and the J gene lost 3 bases, with 14 bases spanning the gap. CDR3 protein: CASSPTGFYTEAFF. The CDR3 region has the DNA TGTGCCAGCAGCCCTACAGGGTTCTACACTGAAGCTTTCTTT. The full variable domain, in which reference TRBV2 and TRBJ1-1 provide the parts outside the CDR3, is EPEVTQTPSHQVTQMGQEVILRCVPISNHLYFYWYRQILGQKVEFLVSFYNNEISEKSEIFDDQFSVERPDGSNFTLKIRSTKLEDSAMYFCASSPTGFYTEAFFGQGTRLTVV.

At least ten counts were recorded for this clonotype. The genes are TRBV19 and TRBJ1-4; D uncertain. The V end lost 7 bases, the J end lost 5 bases, and 14 bases lay between the germline ends. Per the germline V gene, CDR1 is LNHDA and CDR2 is SQIVND (reference sequence). The CDR3 is made up of 14 amino acids. The CDR3 DNA follows: TGTGCCAGTAATCCCCCAGGTCTAAATGAAAAACTGTTTTTT. Its translation: CASNPPGLNEKLFF.

V and J are TRBV2 and TRBJ2-5, with TRBD1 matching over 7 bases. V lost 6 bases to trimming and J lost 4 bases; unmatched junction nucleotides: 5. CDR1 and CDR2 (germline): SNHLY, FYNNEI. The CDR3 totals 13 residues. DNA of the CDR3: TGTGCCAGCAGCGAGACAGGGCGAGAGACCCAGTACTTC. It specifies CASSETGRETQYF.

This rearrangement joins TRBV25-1 to TRBJ1-1; D not resolved. Trimming left V 6 bases short and J 7 bases short, with 12 bases between. This CDR3 is built from 12 residues. Germline loops: CDR1 MGHDK, CDR2 SYGVNS. CDR3 region: CASSLDPGEAFF. CDR3 DNA sequence: TGTGCCAGCAGCTTAGACCCAGGTGAAGCTTTCTTT. Variable domain in full (rest from reference TRBV25-1 and TRBJ1-1): EADIYQTPRYLVIGTGKKITLECSQTMGHDKMYWYQQDPGMELHLIHYSYGVNSTEKGDLSSESTVSRIRTEHFPLTLESARPSHTSQYLCASSLDPGEAFFGQGTRLTVV.

As regards this clonotype: One end of the junction fails to match germline, which may point to a read error. The chain has TRBV2 and TRBJ2-7, with D perhaps given as TRBD1 or TRBD2 (5 bases each). The CDR3 sequence is 13 residues long. Germline CDR1 SNHLY, CDR2 FYNNEI. CDR3 region: CASLWDVPYEQYF. The CDR3 nucleotides read TGCGCCAGCTTATGGGACGTCCCCTACGAGCAGTACTTC.

This clonotype was counted a few times. CDR3 protein: CASRQGGDQPQHF. CDR3 nucleotide sequence: TGTGCCAGCAGGCAGGGGGGCGATCAGCCCCAGCATTTT. This chain uses TRBV7-2 with TRBJ1-5; 7 nucleotides match TRBD1. The CDR3 is made up of 13 amino acids. Looked up from germline, CDR1 is SGHTA and CDR2 is FQGNSA. J gave up 5 bases and V 6 bases, and 4 bases lay outside the gene matches.

This clonotype was seen a handful of times. This chain connects TRBV10-3 to TRBJ2-7, with D maybe TRBD2 (6 bases). Trimming stripped 4 bases from V and 3 bases from J, with 16 bases between. Germline V gene data show CDR1 as ENHRY and CDR2 as SYGVKD. The CDR3 has 15 amino acids. Here the CDR3 reads CAISVSLAEYYEQYF. The CDR3 DNA sequence: TGTGCCATCAGTGTGTCTTTAGCGGAATACTACGAGCAGTACTTC.

This clonotype was seen ten or more times. The CDR3 DNA sequence: TGTGCCAGCAGTCTAGCGGGGGGAGACAATGAGCAGTTCTTC. This translates into CASSLAGGDNEQFF. J is TRBJ2-1 and V is TRBV25-1; 11 bases map to TRBD2. CDR3 length equals 14 residues. From germline, CDR1 is MGHDK and CDR2 SYGVNS. After removal of 5 bases from V and 5 bases from J, the junction contained 2 bases not matched to a gene.

This clonotype appeared many times. The chain employs TRBV3-1 and TRBJ1-2, with TRBD1 matching over 7 bases. This CDR3 spans 14 amino acids. The V gene end was trimmed by 0 bases and the J gene end by 8 bases; junction bases not matched to a gene: 6. Germline V gene lookup returns CDR1 LGHDT and CDR2 YNNKEL (reference sequence). The CDR3 DNA reads TGTGCCAGCAGCCAAGATAGGGGGCGATTAGGCTACACCTTC. Protein: CASSQDRGRLGYTF.

The CDR3 is CASSQGINTGELNEQFF. In nucleotides, the CDR3 is TGCGCCAGCAGCCAAGGGATTAACACCGGGGAGCTAAATGAGCAGTTCTTC. The chain uses TRBV4-1 and TRBJ2-1; tentatively, D is TRBD2 (5 bases). The germline CDR1 and CDR2 sequences are MGHRA and YSYEKL. V gave up 1 base and J gave up 7 bases, with 20 bases separating them. The CDR3 runs to 17 residues.

The rearrangement joins TRBV5-1 to TRBJ2-2; D remains unclear. Germline V gives CDR1 SGHRS, CDR2 YFSETQ. Trimming cost V 4 bases and J 8 bases, with 12 bases left between them. There are 13 residues in the CDR3. CDR3 bases: TGCGCCAGCAGCAACACGAACATTGGGGAGCTGTTTTTT. Its protein product is CASSNTNIGELFF.

Comment on this clonotype: The germline gene is not matched at one end of the junction; a read error may be the cause. The rearrangement uses TRBV3-1 and TRBJ1-6; TRBD1 aligns across 10 bases. Germline CDR1 and CDR2: LGHDT and YNNKEL (reference sequence). The CDR3 is made up of 15 amino acids. CDR3 bases: TGTGCCGGCAGCCACCCGGGACAGGGGAATTCACCCCTCCACTTT. It yields the protein CAGSHPGQGNSPLHF. Combining the CDR3 with reference TRBV3-1 and TRBJ1-6 gives the whole variable domain DTAVSQTPKYLVTQMGNDKSIKCEQNLGHDTMYWYKQDSKKFLKIMFSYNNKELIINETVPNRFSPKSPDKAHLNLHINSLELGDSAVYFCAGSHPGQGNSPLHFGNGTRLTVT.

This clonotype was found a few times. The chain carries TRBV24-1 and TRBJ2-7; 8 bases agree with TRBD1. The length of the CDR3 is 15 residues. Germline V gene lookup returns CDR1 KGHDR and CDR2 SFDVKD. The V gene end was trimmed by 4 bases and the J gene end by 7 bases; junction bases not matched to a gene: 11. The CDR3 region is CATSDDRQGMVEQYF. CDR3 DNA: TGTGCCACCAGTGACGACAGACAGGGGATGGTTGAGCAGTACTTC.